This entry lists 30 T cell receptor beta chains sequenced from one sample in a study of long-term antiretroviral therapy in people with HIV (dated by TCRdb to about 2022). The immunoSEQ hsTCRB v3.0 assay was used at survey level resolution for TRB variable region sequencing. TCRdb obtained this table from immuneACCESS and retained in-frame rearrangements with V and J assigned. These tables miss some clones; where compared with another copy, unresolved V genes account for less than half of the shortfall, and the remainder is unexplained. The sample has about 38,000 clones on record, roughly 80% of them singletons. The ten largest clones take up more than 4.5% of the sample. The sample here was unsorted PBMCs, taken 1.5 years after starting antiretroviral therapy. Receptor source: a man in his late teens or twenties with HIV.

The chain links TRBV6-5 to TRBJ1-3; 7 bases are a match to TRBD1. CDR1 is MNHEY and CDR2 is SVGAGI in the germline V gene. V was clipped by 2 bases and J by 3 bases; unmatched bases: 7. The CDR3 is 16 residues long. In DNA, the CDR3 is TGTGCCAGCAGTTACACCTTCAGGGACAGTGGAAACACCATATATTTT. Its protein product is CASSYTFRDSGNTIYF.

This clone was seen more than once but under ten times. The CDR3 reads CASSIPGTGRYEQYF. The CDR3 DNA reads as TGTGCCAGTAGTATACCCGGGACAGGGAGGTACGAGCAGTACTTC. J is TRBJ2-7 and V is TRBV19; TRBD1 matches at 9 bases. CDR1 and CDR2 from the germline V gene are LNHDA and SQIVND (reference sequence). V lost 2 bases, J lost 4 bases, and 6 bases stayed unmatched. The length of the CDR3 is 15 residues.

This chain joins TRBV9 and TRBJ1-1; D ambiguous. This CDR3 is 13 amino acids long. From germline, CDR1 is SGDLS and CDR2 YYNGEE. Trimming removed 0 bases at V and 1 base at J, with 4 bases between. CDR3 protein: CASSVVQNTEAFF. The CDR3 nucleotides read TGTGCCAGCAGCGTAGTGCAGAACACTGAAGCTTTCTTT.

The chain employs TRBV11-2 and TRBJ2-1; D may be TRBD2 (5 bases). V shed 3 bases and J shed 7 bases, with 13 bases lying between them. Germline assignment: CDR1 SGHAT and CDR2 FQNNGV. This CDR3 is built from 14 residues. The DNA of the CDR3 is TGTGCCAGCAGCTTGAGCGACGGGGTGAATGAGCAGTTCTTC. This codes for CASSLSDGVNEQFF.

The V gene is TRBV28, the J gene TRBJ1-2, with 7 bases matching TRBD1. The V gene end was trimmed by 6 bases and the J gene end by 8 bases; junction bases not matched to a gene: 21. Germline lookup yields CDR1 MDHEN and CDR2 SYDVKM. The CDR3 sequence is 17 residues long. The CDR3 reads CASRSLSTGAAGYGYTF. For the CDR3, the DNA is TGTGCCAGCAGATCCCTATCCACAGGGGCCGCGGGATACGGCTACACCTTC.

The chain combines TRBV5-1 with TRBJ1-2; D is ambiguous. The CDR3 spans 13 residues. Germline V gene lookup returns CDR1 SGHRS and CDR2 YFSETQ. V gave up 4 bases and J gave up 6 bases, with 13 bases separating them. The CDR3 sequence: CASSEPGWDGYTF. DNA of the CDR3: TGCGCCAGCAGCGAGCCGGGATGGGATGGCTACACCTTC.

This clone appeared once. CDR3 sequence: CASSFGGGEKLFF. The CDR3 coding sequence is TGTGCCAGCAGCTTCGGGGGAGGTGAAAAACTGTTTTTT. The rearrangement joins TRBV7-8 to TRBJ1-4; possible D gene TRBD1, 5 bases. The germline V gene has CDR1 SGHVS and CDR2 FQNEAQ. V was cut by 3 bases and J by 7 bases, with 9 bases left in between. This CDR3 is 13 amino acids long. Full variable domain (remainder filled in from reference TRBV7-8 and TRBJ1-4): GAGVSQSPRYKVAKRGQDVALRCDPISGHVSLFWYQQALGQGPEFLTYFQNEAQLDKSGLPSDRFFAERPEGSVSTLKIQRTQQEDSAVYLCASSFGGGEKLFFGSGTQLSVL.

The J gene is TRBJ2-7, the V gene TRBV11-2; 8 positions match TRBD1. Germline CDR1 and CDR2: SGHAT and FQNNGV. The V segment lost 5 bases and the J segment 3 bases; nucleotides outside the gene matches: 9. CDR3 length: 15 residues. CDR3 in DNA: TGTGCCAGCAGCGGACATACAGGGGGTGGCTACGAGCAGTACTTC. Translating it yields CASSGHTGGGYEQYF.

This clone turned up a few times. The V and J genes are TRBV5-4 and TRBJ2-2, with 10 bases lining up with TRBD2. CDR3 length equals 15 residues. In germline, CDR1 is SGHNT, CDR2 YYREEE (reference sequence). J gave up 3 bases and V 2 bases, and 1 base lay outside the gene matches. The CDR3 nucleotides read TGTGCCAGCAGCTTAGCGGGAGGGTACACCGGGGAGCTGTTTTTT. Translating gives CASSLAGGYTGELFF.

V is TRBV2 and J is TRBJ1-1, with D perhaps TRBD1 (6 bases). Per the germline V gene, CDR1 is SNHLY and CDR2 is FYNNEI. The CDR3 extends over 16 amino acids. V lost 7 bases, J lost 2 bases, and 20 bases lay in between. For the CDR3, the DNA is TGTGCCAGCATTCCTCCACCGACAGGTTTTAACACTGAAGCTTTCTTT. Amino acid sequence: CASIPPPTGFNTEAFF.

The chain combines TRBV7-2 with TRBJ1-4; 7 positions match TRBD1. Germline values: CDR1 SGHTA, CDR2 FQGNSA. This CDR3 has 15 amino acids. V gave up 5 bases and J gave up 8 bases; unmatched junction bases: 11. The CDR3 region has the DNA TGTGCCAGCAGCCCACTGAGGGGGCGCGTCGAAAAACTGTTTTTT. As protein: CASSPLRGRVEKLFF.

The J gene is TRBJ1-1, the V gene TRBV4-1, with D possibly matching TRBD1 (6 bases). Germline values: CDR1 MGHRA, CDR2 YSYEKL. This CDR3 has 14 residues. V was cut by 7 bases and J by 0 bases, with 12 bases left in between. Here the CDR3 reads CASTPTGMNTEAFF. DNA for the CDR3: TGCGCCAGCACCCCAACAGGGATGAACACTGAAGCTTTCTTT.

The CDR3 DNA follows: TGTGCCAGCCGCGATCCGGGGTACGAGTATTCTAGCTACGAGCAGTACTTC. As protein: CASRDPGYEYSSYEQYF. The chain recombines TRBV2 with TRBJ2-7; D is perhaps TRBD2 (5 bases). V dropped 8 bases and J dropped 3 bases, with 26 bases sitting between them. CDR1 is SNHLY, CDR2 FYNNEI, per germline. This CDR3 contains 17 residues.

This clone was seen a few times. CDR3 protein: CASSPSGRSYEQYF. As DNA, the CDR3 is TGTGCCAGCAGCCCCAGCGGGCGCTCCTACGAGCAGTACTTC. The gene calls are TRBV11-2 and TRBJ2-7; perhaps TRBD2 as D (6 bases). The CDR3 has 14 amino acids. CDR1 is SGHAT, CDR2 FQNNGV, per germline. Trimming took 5 bases from V and 0 from J, leaving 11 bases between them.

This chain links TRBV10-3 with TRBJ2-1; TRBD1 agrees at 8 bases. The V and J ends lost 7 bases and 5 bases, in that order; junction bases with no gene match: 4. There are 13 residues in the CDR3. Germline values: CDR1 ENHRY, CDR2 SYGVKD. This chain's CDR3 is CAIKETGDNEQFF. In DNA form, the CDR3 reads TGTGCCATCAAGGAGACAGGGGACAATGAGCAGTTCTTC.

The chain combines TRBV5-5 with TRBJ2-3, with D maybe TRBD2 (5 bases). Deletions cut 4 bases from V and 0 bases from J, with 15 bases between. Per germline, CDR1 SGHKS and CDR2 YYEKEE (reference sequence). The CDR3 runs 16 residues. The DNA of the CDR3 is TGTGCCAGCAGCCTACAACAGCGGCCTAGCACAGATACGCAGTATTTT. Translating it yields CASSLQQRPSTDTQYF.

V is TRBV6-5 and J is TRBJ2-7; 9 bases fit TRBD1. This CDR3 has 15 amino acids. In germline, CDR1 is MNHEY, CDR2 SVGAGI. The J segment lost 2 bases and the V segment lost 5 bases, leaving 7 bases of the junction unmatched. CDR3 loop: CASSPLGTGTYEQYF. CDR3 bases: TGTGCCAGCAGTCCACTTGGGACAGGGACCTACGAGCAGTACTTC.

This rearrangement joins TRBV2 to TRBJ1-2; a possible D gene is TRBD1 (6 bases). CDR3 length equals 12 residues. Between the trimmed V and J ends, which lost 3 bases and 7 bases, there was a span of 9 bases. The germline CDR1 and CDR2 sequences are SNHLY and FYNNEI. For the CDR3, the DNA is TGTGCCAGCAGTGACAGGGGCCGTGGCTACACCTTC. Translating gives CASSDRGRGYTF.

The chain uses TRBV27 and TRBJ1-5; 10 bases line up with TRBD1. The junction had 10 bases not matched to a gene; V was cut back by 5 bases and J by 0 bases. Germline CDR1 is MNHEY and CDR2 is SMNVEV (reference sequence). The CDR3 loop spans 18 amino acids. CDR3 region: CASSVGQGWGYSNQPQHF. CDR3 sequence (DNA): TGTGCCAGCAGTGTGGGACAGGGGTGGGGGTATAGCAATCAGCCCCAGCATTTT.

The chain recombines TRBV10-3 with TRBJ2-5; D is perhaps TRBD2 (6 bases). The germline gives CDR1 ENHRY, CDR2 SYGVKD. The CDR3 loop spans 13 amino acids. Deletions cut 2 bases from V and 5 bases from J, with 9 bases between. The CDR3: CAISETGGETQYF. The DNA of the CDR3 is TGTGCCATCAGTGAGACTGGAGGGGAGACCCAGTACTTC.

The rearrangement links TRBV30 to TRBJ2-7, with D tentatively TRBD2 (6 bases). The CDR3 is 14 amino acids. Germline-derived CDR1 and CDR2 are GTSNPN and SVGIG (reference sequence). The germline V and J ends were trimmed by 1 base and 4 bases, with 14 bases remaining between them. This CDR3 is CAWSAQAGRYEQYF. The CDR3 DNA follows: TGTGCCTGGAGTGCACAGGCCGGGAGATACGAGCAGTACTTC.

The chain is built from TRBV7-8 and TRBJ2-1; 7 nucleotides align to TRBD2. Germline V gene data show CDR1 as SGHVS and CDR2 as FQNEAQ. Trimming cost V 4 bases and J 2 bases; bases outside gene matches: 8. The CDR3 totals 16 residues. Here the CDR3 DNA reads TGTGCCAGCAGCTGGGAGCGGGAACGACCCTACAATGAGCAGTTCTTC. Its translation: CASSWERERPYNEQFF.

The genes are TRBV4-2 and TRBJ2-7; no definite D call. Germline V gene data show CDR1 as LGHNA and CDR2 as YNFKEQ. The CDR3 loop spans 14 amino acids. Trimming pared 1 base from V and 1 base from J, leaving 8 bases between. In nucleotides, the CDR3 is TGTGCCAGCAGCCAAGTGGTCCAGTCCTACGAGCAGTACTTC. Translated: CASSQVVQSYEQYF.

The chain couples TRBV6-5 to TRBJ2-7; 9 bases are shared with TRBD1. CDR1 and CDR2 from the germline V gene are MNHEY and SVGAGI. V lost 7 bases, J lost 4 bases, and 8 bases stayed unmatched. The CDR3 has 14 amino acids. The CDR3 loop reads CASISSQGAYEQYF. CDR3 DNA: TGTGCCAGCATCTCTTCACAGGGGGCATACGAGCAGTACTTC.

This chain links TRBV11-2 with TRBJ2-7; 10 bases fit TRBD1. V was pared by 5 bases and J by 6 bases, with 16 bases of the junction left unmatched. CDR1 SGHAT and CDR2 FQNNGV come from the germline V gene. The CDR3 sequence is 17 residues long. The chain's CDR3 is CASSLVGTGVLWAEQYF. CDR3 nucleotide sequence: TGTGCCAGCAGCCTCGTCGGGACAGGGGTACTCTGGGCCGAGCAGTACTTC. Full variable domain (remainder filled in from reference TRBV11-2 and TRBJ2-7): EAGVAQSPRYKIIEKRQSVAFWCNPISGHATLYWYQQILGQGPKLLIQFQNNGVVDDSQLPKDRFSAERLKGVDSTLKIQPAKLEDSAVYLCASSLVGTGVLWAEQYFGPGTRLTVT.

V and J are TRBV6-6 and TRBJ2-3; D may correspond to TRBD1 or TRBD2 (5 bases each). Trimming removed 7 bases from V and 0 bases from J, with 8 bases in between. The V gene's germline CDR1 is MNHNY and CDR2 SVGAGI (reference sequence). The CDR3 is 13 residues long. The CDR3 DNA sequence: TGTGCCAGCATACGGGGCAGCACAGATACGCAGTATTTT. Amino acid sequence: CASIRGSTDTQYF.

The chain couples TRBV19 to TRBJ2-2; no clear D gene. Per germline, CDR1 LNHDA and CDR2 SQIVND (reference sequence). Trimming took 7 bases from V and 7 from J, leaving 10 bases between them. The CDR3 loop spans 12 amino acids. The CDR3 spells CASNPRSGELFF. In DNA, the CDR3 is TGTGCCAGTAATCCCCGTAGCGGGGAGCTGTTTTTT.

This clone was picked up one time. This sequence joins TRBV14 and TRBJ1-3; D unclear. CDR1 SGHDN and CDR2 FVKESK come from the germline V gene. V dropped 4 bases and J dropped 2 bases, with 3 bases sitting between them. The length of the CDR3 is 12 residues. CDR3 in amino acids: CASSPPGNTIYF. The CDR3 DNA follows: TGTGCCAGCAGCCCCCCTGGAAACACCATATATTTT.

This chain uses TRBV7-9 with TRBJ2-3; D is possibly TRBD1 (5 bases). Germline V CDR1 and CDR2: SEHNR, FQNEAQ (reference sequence). V lost 5 bases, J lost 0 bases, and 9 bases lay in between. This CDR3 is built from 14 residues. The CDR3 protein is CASSLRASTDTQYF. DNA for the CDR3: TGTGCCAGCAGCCTCAGGGCTAGCACAGATACGCAGTATTTT.

The chain carries TRBV27 and TRBJ2-2; D is uncertain. Germline V gene data show CDR1 as MNHEY and CDR2 as SMNVEV (reference sequence). Deletions cut 4 bases from V and 5 bases from J, with 8 bases between. The CDR3 consists of 13 residues. The DNA of the CDR3 is TGTGCCAGCAGTTATCTAGGGACCGGGGAGCTGTTTTTT. Protein sequence: CASSYLGTGELFF.